This TCR beta chain originates from a study of regulatory T cells in long-lasting Graves disease. Overall study context: Over-5-year antithyroid drug use with positive TSH receptor antibodies defined persistent Graves' disease in the study.

Regarding time point: persistent/refractory GD, antithyroid drugs over 5 years with positive TRAb. Isolated PBMC RNA provided the starting material for the TCR library. This clonotype was seen at least ten times. The V gene's germline CDR1 is SGHTA and CDR2 FQGNSA. Trimming took off 5 bases at V and 6 bases at J, with 11 bases between the two ends. CDR3 length: 14 amino acids. Sequencing libraries for TCR beta were prepared with iRepertoire HTBI primers and Arm-PCR of CDR3 regions. Each CDR3 protein is one row after TCRdb ran MiXCR on the multiplex PCR reads. The sample has about 460,000 distinct CDR3 sequences, roughly 22% seen once; the top ten hold about an eighth.

Sequenced material: peripheral blood mononuclear cells (PBMCs), taken when the disease was refractory, from a patient treated with antithyroid drugs. The chain is built from TRBV7-2 and TRBJ1-6, with D maybe TRBD1 (6 bases). The source is a female donor with Graves disease. For the CDR3, the DNA is TGTGCCAGCAGCCTTCCCAGGGGTAATTCACCCCTCCACTTT. Translation gives CASSLPRGNSPLHF.